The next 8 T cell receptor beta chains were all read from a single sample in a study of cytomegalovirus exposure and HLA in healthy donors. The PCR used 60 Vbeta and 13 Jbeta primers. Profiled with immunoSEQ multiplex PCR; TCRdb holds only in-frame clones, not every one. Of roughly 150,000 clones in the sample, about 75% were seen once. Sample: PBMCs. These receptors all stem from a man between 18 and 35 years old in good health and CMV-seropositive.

CDR3 nucleotide sequence: TGCGCCAGCAGCTTGGTCGGGGCTGGAAACACCATATATTTT. Translated, it gives CASSLVGAGNTIYF. The V and J genes are TRBV5-1 and TRBJ1-3, with D unclear. The V end lost 0 bases, the J end lost 2 bases, and 6 bases lay between the germline ends. CDR3 length: 14 residues. CDR1 and CDR2 from the germline V gene are SGHRS and YFSETQ.

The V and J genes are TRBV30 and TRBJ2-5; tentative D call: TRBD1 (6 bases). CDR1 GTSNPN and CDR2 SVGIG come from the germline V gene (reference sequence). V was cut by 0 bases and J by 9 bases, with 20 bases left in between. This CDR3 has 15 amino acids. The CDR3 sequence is CAWSVPGAAPRAQYF. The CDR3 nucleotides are TGTGCCTGGAGTGTCCCAGGGGCGGCCCCGCGAGCCCAGTACTTC.

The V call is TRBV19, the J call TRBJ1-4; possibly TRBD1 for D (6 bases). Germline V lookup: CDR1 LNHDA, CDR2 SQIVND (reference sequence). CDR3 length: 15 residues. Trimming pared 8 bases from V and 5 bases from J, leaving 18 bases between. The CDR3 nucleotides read TGTGCCAGTGGACCAACAGGGTGGGGGAATGAAAAACTGTTTTTT. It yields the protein CASGPTGWGNEKLFF.

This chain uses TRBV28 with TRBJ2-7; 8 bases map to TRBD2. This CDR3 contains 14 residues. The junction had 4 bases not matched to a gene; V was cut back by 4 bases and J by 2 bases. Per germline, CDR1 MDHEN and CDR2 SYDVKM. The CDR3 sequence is CASSSPGLAYEQYF. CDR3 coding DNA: TGTGCCAGCAGTTCCCCGGGACTAGCCTACGAGCAGTACTTC.

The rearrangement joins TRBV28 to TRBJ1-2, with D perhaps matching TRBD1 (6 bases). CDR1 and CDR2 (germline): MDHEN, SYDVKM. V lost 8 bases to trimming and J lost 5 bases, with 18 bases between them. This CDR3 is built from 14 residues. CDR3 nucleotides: TGTGCCAGCTCCGCCACGACAGGCTTGTATGGCTACACCTTC. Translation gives CASSATTGLYGYTF.

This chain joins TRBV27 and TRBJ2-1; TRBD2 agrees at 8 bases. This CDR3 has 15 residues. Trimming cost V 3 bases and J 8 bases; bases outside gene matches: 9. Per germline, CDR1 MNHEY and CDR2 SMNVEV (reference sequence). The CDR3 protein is CASSFRVGTRYEQFF. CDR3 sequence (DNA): TGTGCCAGCAGTTTTAGAGTTGGGACTAGATATGAGCAGTTCTTC.

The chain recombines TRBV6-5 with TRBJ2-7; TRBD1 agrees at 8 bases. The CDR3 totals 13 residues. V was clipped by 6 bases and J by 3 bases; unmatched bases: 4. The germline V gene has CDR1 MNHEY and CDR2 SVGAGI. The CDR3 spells CASSGTGDYEQYF. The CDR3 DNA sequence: TGTGCCAGCAGCGGGACAGGAGACTACGAGCAGTACTTC.

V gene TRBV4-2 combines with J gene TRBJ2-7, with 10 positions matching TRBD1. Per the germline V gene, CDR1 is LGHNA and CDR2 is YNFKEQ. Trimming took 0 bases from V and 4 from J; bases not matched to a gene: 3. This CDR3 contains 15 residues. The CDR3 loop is CASSQERTGGYEQYF. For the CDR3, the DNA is TGTGCCAGCAGCCAAGAGAGGACAGGGGGATACGAGCAGTACTTC.